This T cell receptor beta chain was documented in a study of blood T cells in healthy people across ages. Notes on the study in general: It was not known whether donors were CMV positive (a possible confounder of expanded clonotype changes). Naive CD4+ cell counts and diversity both ran higher in long-lived than in aged donors. Per million T cells, the diversity of TCR beta decreased roughly linearly as age advanced. Naive T cell percentage and TCR beta diversity correlated strongly.

This CDR3 has 14 residues. After removal of 5 bases from V and 7 bases from J, the junction contained 8 bases not matched to a gene. Germline lookup yields CDR1 DFQATT and CDR2 SNEGSKA (reference sequence). For this clonotype: The antigen is undetermined.

The second PCR ran about 7 to 12 cycles with a sample-barcoded 5' primer and J-beta primers. TCRdb called the 5' RACE reads again in MiXCR, with one record for every CDR3 protein. The profile shows about 830,000 distinct CDR3 sequences, 58% of them singletons. This chain joins TRBV20-1 and TRBJ2-1, with 10 bases matching TRBD2. Sequencing was performed on blood. The sequence came from a man under 40 in good health. The chain's CDR3 is CSARLAGRENEQFF. In DNA, the CDR3 is TGCAGTGCTCGACTAGCGGGTCGAGAAAATGAGCAGTTCTTC.